Listed below are T cell receptor beta chains from one sample, sequenced in a study of T cell repertoires in cytomegalovirus infection. Each CDR3 protein gets one entry after TCRdb re-called the reads with MiXCR. The sample consists of roughly 77,000 distinct CDR3 sequences, over 3.5% of them appearing once. The source material was PBMCs. Receptor source: a human donor in good health (CMV status not recorded). Some clones in this sample may be carry-over from other donors' samples. Both conserved end residues are part of each CDR3. The D gene is left open where the match is weak. Only part of the rows carry a size: once, few, many, or a class if the clone is expanded.

TRBJ1-5,many,.,TRBV6-2/TRBV6-3,CASTAQRRGARPQHF,TGTGCCAGCACCGCACAACGCCGGGGTGCTCGGCCCCAGCATTTT
TRBJ2-5,few,.,TRBV7-9,CASTSSWQSIETQYF,TGTGCCAGCACCAGTAGTTGGCAATCGATAGAAACCCAGTACTTC
TRBJ2-1,many,.,TRBV9,CASTSSYNEQFF,TGTGCCAGCACCAGCTCCTACAATGAGCAGTTCTTC
TRBJ1-2,many,.,TRBV20-1,CSARDFRYGYTF,TGCAGTGCTAGAGATTTCCGCTATGGCTACACCTTC
TRBJ2-5,many,TRBD2,TRBV7-2,CASSRGSQETQYF,TGTGCCAGCAGCCGCGGGAGCCAAGAGACCCAGTACTTC
TRBJ2-5,many,TRBD1,TRBV6-1,CASKGQGAQLETQYF,TGTGCCAGCAAGGGACAGGGGGCGCAATTGGAGACCCAGTACTTC
TRBJ1-2,many,TRBD1,TRBV5-6,CASSIPTGRGGYTF,TGTGCCAGCAGCATACCGACAGGGAGAGGTGGCTACACCTTC
TRBJ2-3,.,TRBD2,TRBV29-1,CSSFGGASGDSTDTQYF,TGCAGTAGTTTTGGGGGGGCTAGCGGGGATAGCACAGATACGCAGTATTTT
TRBJ2-5,many,TRBD1,TRBV20-1,CSARRLKKENRGNVGETQYF,TGCAGTGCTAGACGCTTGAAAAAAGAAAACAGGGGGAATGTGGGGGAGACCCAGTACTTC
TRBJ2-1,many,TRBD1,TRBV7-7,CASATGQASREQFF,TGTGCTAGCGCCACCGGACAGGCGAGCCGGGAGCAGTTCTTC
TRBJ2-7,many,TRBD1,TRBV7-8,CASSPNRGRREQYF,TGTGCCAGCAGCCCGAACAGGGGTAGAAGGGAGCAGTACTTC
TRBJ2-7,many,TRBD2,TRBV7-2,CASSSTSGTYEQYF,TGTGCCAGCAGCTCCACTAGCGGGACCTACGAGCAGTACTTC
TRBJ1-5,many,.,TRBV10-3,CAISSTGQPQHF,TGTGCCATCAGTTCGACCGGACAGCCCCAGCATTTT
TRBJ2-7,many,TRBD1,TRBV28,CASSIPPQGANF,TGTGCCAGCAGTATCCCCCCGCAGGGGGCGAACTTC
TRBJ2-3,many,.,TRBV6-1,CASSEGGRVTDTQYF,TGTGCCAGCAGTGAAGGGGGCAGGGTCACAGATACGCAGTATTTT
TRBJ2-3,many,.,TRBV10-3,CAISDGVTDTQYF,TGTGCCATCAGCGACGGGGTCACAGATACGCAGTATTTT
TRBJ2-3,many,TRBD2,TRBV7-2,CASSLSPGRKTDTQYF,TGTGCCAGCAGCTTATCCCCCGGGAGGAAGACAGATACGCAGTATTTT
TRBJ2-5,.,TRBD1,TRBV7-2,CASSGDRGETQYF,TGTGCCAGCAGCGGGGACAGGGGGGAGACCCAGTACTTC
TRBJ1-4,many,.,TRBV7-8,CASSHGDGGVEEKLFF,TGTGCCAGCAGCCATGGGGACGGAGGTGTGGAGGAAAAACTGTTTTTT
TRBJ1-2,many,.,TRBV28,CASSLWRSGNYGYTF,TGTGCCAGCAGTTTATGGCGGTCAGGCAACTATGGCTACACCTTC
TRBJ2-2,many,.,TRBV4-1,CASSQDQGWELFF,TGCGCCAGCAGCCAAGATCAAGGGTGGGAGCTGTTTTTT
TRBJ1-1,many,.,TRBV7-2,CASSFLQGGPQEAFF,TGTGCCAGCAGCTTCTTACAGGGAGGTCCCCAGGAAGCTTTCTTT
TRBJ2-7,many,.,TRBV7-2,CASSPRAPYEQYF,TGTGCCAGCAGCCCCAGGGCCCCCTACGAGCAGTACTTC
TRBJ1-2,few,TRBD1,TRBV7-2,CASSAPGTGSGYTF,TGTGCCAGCAGCGCCCCCGGGACAGGGTCAGGCTACACCTTC
TRBJ2-4,many,TRBD2,TRBV3-1,CASSPRGGGIAKNIQYF,TGTGCCAGCAGCCCCCGGGGCGGGGGTATCGCCAAAAACATTCAGTACTTC
TRBJ2-7,few,.,TRBV7-2,CASSLGVPEQYF,TGTGCCAGCAGCTTAGGGGTACCGGAGCAGTACTTC
TRBJ2-5,many,TRBD2,TRBV28,CASSSNFRDYEETQYF,TGTGCCAGCAGTTCCAATTTCCGGGACTATGAAGAGACCCAGTACTTC
TRBJ2-1,many,TRBD2,TRBV28,CASSSSGRKDNEQFF,TGTGCCAGCAGCTCTAGCGGGAGGAAAGACAATGAGCAGTTCTTC
TRBJ2-7,many,.,TRBV6-5,CASSYTRVSYEQYF,TGTGCCAGCAGTTACACGAGGGTCTCCTACGAGCAGTACTTC